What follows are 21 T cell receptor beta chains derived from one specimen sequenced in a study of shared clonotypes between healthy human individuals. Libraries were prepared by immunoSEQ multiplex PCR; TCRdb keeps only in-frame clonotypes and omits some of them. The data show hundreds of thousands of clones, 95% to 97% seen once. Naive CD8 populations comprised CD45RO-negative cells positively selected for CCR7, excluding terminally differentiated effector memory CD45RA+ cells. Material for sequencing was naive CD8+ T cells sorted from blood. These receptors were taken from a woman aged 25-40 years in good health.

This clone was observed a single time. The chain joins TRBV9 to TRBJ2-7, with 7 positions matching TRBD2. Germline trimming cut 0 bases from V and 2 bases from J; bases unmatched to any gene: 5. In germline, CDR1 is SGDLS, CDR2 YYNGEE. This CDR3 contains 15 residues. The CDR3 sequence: CASSVAGGYPYEQYF. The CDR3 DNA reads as TGTGCCAGCAGCGTAGCGGGAGGATACCCCTACGAGCAGTACTTC.

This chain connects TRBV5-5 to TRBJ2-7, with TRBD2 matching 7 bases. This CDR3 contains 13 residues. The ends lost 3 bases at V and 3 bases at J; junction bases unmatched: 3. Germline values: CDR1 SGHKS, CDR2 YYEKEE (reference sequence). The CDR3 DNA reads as TGTGCCAGCAGCTGGCGGGAGATCTACGAGCAGTACTTC. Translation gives CASSWREIYEQYF.

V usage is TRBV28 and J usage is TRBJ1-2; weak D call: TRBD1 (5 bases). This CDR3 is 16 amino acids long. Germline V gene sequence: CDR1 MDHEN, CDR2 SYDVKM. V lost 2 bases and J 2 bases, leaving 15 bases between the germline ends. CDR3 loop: CASSLGSQGPNYGYTF. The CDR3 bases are TGTGCCAGCAGTTTAGGGTCGCAGGGCCCAAACTATGGCTACACCTTC.

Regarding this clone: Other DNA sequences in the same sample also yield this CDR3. Written as DNA, the CDR3 is TGTGCCAGTAGTATCCGGGACCGAAATCAGCCCCAGCATTTT. Translated: CASSIRDRNQPQHF. V gene TRBV19 combines with J gene TRBJ1-5; TRBD1 is a possible D gene (5 bases). V lost 3 bases and J 4 bases, leaving 10 bases between the germline ends. CDR3 length: 14 amino acids. From germline, CDR1 is LNHDA and CDR2 SQIVND (reference sequence). The complete variable domain, with remaining parts taken from reference TRBV19 and TRBJ1-5, reads DGGITQSPKYLFRKEGQNVTLSCEQNLNHDAMYWYRQDPGQGLRLIYYSQIVNDFQKGDIAEGYSVSREKKESFPLTVTSAQKNPTAFYLCASSIRDRNQPQHFGDGTRLSIL.

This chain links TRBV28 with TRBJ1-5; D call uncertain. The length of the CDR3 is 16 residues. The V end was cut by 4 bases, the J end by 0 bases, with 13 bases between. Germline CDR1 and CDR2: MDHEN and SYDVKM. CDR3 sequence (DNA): TGTGCCAGCAGTTCCCACCGACGGTATAGCAATCAGCCCCAGCATTTT. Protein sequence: CASSSHRRYSNQPQHF.

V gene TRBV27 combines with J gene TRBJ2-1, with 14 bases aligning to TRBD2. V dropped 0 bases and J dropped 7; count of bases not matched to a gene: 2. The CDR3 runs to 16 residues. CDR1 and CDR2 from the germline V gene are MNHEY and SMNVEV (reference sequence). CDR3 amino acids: CASSLSGLAGVNEQFF. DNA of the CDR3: TGTGCCAGCAGTTTATCGGGACTAGCGGGAGTGAATGAGCAGTTCTTC.

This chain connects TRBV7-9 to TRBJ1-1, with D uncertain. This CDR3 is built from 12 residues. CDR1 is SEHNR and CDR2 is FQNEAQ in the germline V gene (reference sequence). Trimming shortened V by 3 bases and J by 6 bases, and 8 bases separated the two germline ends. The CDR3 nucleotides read TGTGCCAGCAGCTTCTCTGTGGCTGAAGCTTTCTTT. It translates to CASSFSVAEAFF. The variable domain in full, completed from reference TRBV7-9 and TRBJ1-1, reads DTGVSQNPRHKITKRGQNVTFRCDPISEHNRLYWYRQTLGQGPEFLTYFQNEAQLEKSRLLSDRFSAERPKGSFSTLEIQRTEQGDSAMYLCASSFSVAEAFFGQGTRLTVV.

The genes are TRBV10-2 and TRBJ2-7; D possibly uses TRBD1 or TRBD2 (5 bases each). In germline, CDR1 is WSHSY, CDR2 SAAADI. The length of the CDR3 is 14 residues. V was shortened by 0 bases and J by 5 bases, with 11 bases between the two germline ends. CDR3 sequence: CASSESGKGNEQYF. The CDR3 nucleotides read TGCGCCAGCAGTGAGTCCGGGAAGGGGAACGAGCAGTACTTC.

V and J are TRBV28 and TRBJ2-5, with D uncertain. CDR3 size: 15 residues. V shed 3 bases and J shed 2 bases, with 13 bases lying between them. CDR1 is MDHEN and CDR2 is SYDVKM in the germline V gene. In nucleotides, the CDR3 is TGTGCCAGCAGTTTTGGCCCCGATCTACAAGAGACCCAGTACTTC. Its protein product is CASSFGPDLQETQYF. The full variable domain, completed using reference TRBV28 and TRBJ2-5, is DVKVTQSSRYLVKRTGEKVFLECVQDMDHENMFWYRQDPGLGLRLIYFSYDVKMKEKGDIPEGYSVSREKKERFSLILESASTNQTSMYLCASSFGPDLQETQYFGPGTRLLVL.

The CDR3, as DNA: TGTGCCAGCAGCTCCCTAGCGGGAGTGTACAATGAGCAGTTCTTC. Amino acid sequence: CASSSLAGVYNEQFF. V is TRBV13 and J is TRBJ2-1; TRBD2 aligns across 10 bases. Losses at the gene ends were 4 bases for V and 4 bases for J; bases not matched to a gene: 4. The V gene's germline CDR1 is PRHDT and CDR2 FYEKMQ (reference sequence). The length of the CDR3 is 15 residues.

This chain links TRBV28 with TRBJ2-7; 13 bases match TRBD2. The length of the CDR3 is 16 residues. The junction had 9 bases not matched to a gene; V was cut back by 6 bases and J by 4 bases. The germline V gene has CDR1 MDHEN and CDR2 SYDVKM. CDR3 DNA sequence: TGTGCCAGCAGCCCCAGACTAGCGGGAGGATGGTACGAGCAGTACTTC. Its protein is CASSPRLAGGWYEQYF.

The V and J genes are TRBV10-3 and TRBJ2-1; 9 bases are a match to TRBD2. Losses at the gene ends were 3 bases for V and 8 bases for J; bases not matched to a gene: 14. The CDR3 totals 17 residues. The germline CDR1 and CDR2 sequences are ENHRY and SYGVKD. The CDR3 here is CAISDSGGRAAWDEQFF. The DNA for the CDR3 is TGTGCCATCAGTGACTCTGGCGGGAGGGCCGCTTGGGATGAGCAGTTCTTC.

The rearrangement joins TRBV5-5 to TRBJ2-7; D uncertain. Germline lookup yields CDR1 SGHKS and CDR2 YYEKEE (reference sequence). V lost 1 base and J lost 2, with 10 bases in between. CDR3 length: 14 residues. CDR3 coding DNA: TGTGCCAGCAGCTTGTTTTTGGATACCTACGAGCAGTACTTC. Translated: CASSLFLDTYEQYF.

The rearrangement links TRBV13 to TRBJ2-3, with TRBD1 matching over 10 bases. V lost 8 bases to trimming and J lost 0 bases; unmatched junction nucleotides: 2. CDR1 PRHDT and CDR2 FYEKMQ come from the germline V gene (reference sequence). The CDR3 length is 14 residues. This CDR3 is CASGTGASTDTQYF. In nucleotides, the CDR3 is TGTGCCAGCGGGACAGGGGCTAGCACAGATACGCAGTATTTT.

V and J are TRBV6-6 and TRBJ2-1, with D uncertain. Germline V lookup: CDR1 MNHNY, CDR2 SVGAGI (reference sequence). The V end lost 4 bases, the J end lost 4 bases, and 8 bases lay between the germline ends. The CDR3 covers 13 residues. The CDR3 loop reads CASSSMTYNEQFF. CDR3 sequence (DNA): TGTGCCAGCAGTTCAATGACGTACAATGAGCAGTTCTTC.

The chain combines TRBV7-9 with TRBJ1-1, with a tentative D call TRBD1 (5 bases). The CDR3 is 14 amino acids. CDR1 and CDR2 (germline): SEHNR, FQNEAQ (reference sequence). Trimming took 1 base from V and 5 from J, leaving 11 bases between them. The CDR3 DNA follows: TGTGCCAGCAGCTTAGGAACATCAGGGACTGAAGCTTTCTTT. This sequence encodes CASSLGTSGTEAFF.

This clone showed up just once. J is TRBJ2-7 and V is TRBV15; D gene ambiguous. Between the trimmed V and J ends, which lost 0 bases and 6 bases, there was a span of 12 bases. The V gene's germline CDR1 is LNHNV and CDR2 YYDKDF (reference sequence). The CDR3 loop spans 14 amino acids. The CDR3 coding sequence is TGTGCCACCAGCAGAGAAGCGCTGTTCATCGAGCAGTACTTC. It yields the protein CATSREALFIEQYF.

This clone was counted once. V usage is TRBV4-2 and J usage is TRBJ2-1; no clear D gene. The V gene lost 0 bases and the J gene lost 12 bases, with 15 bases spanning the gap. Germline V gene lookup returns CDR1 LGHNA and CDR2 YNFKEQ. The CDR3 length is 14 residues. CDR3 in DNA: TGTGCCAGCAGCCAAGATCTGAGCCACACTGTGCAGTTCTTC. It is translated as CASSQDLSHTVQFF.

For the CDR3, the DNA is TGTGCCAGCCTCCAGGGGGGGCTGAACAATGAGCAGTTCTTC. This translates into CASLQGGLNNEQFF. This chain connects TRBV7-8 to TRBJ2-1; D is possibly TRBD1 or TRBD2 (7 bases each). The CDR3 contains 14 residues. The ends were cut back, 8 bases at V and 5 bases at J, with 16 bases in the middle. Germline V CDR1 and CDR2: SGHVS, FQNEAQ.

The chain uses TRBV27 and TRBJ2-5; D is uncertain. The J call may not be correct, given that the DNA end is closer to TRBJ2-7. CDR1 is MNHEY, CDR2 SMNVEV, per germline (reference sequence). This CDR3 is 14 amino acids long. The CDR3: CASSLYGITYEQYF. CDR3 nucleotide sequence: TGTGCCAGCAGTTTATATGGGATAACCTACGAGCAGTACTTC.

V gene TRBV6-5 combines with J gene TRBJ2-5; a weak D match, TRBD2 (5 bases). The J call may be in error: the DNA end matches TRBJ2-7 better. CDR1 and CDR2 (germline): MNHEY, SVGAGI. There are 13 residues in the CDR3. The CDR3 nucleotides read TGTGCCAGCAGTTACGGGAGTCCCCCCGAGCAGTACTTC. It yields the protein CASSYGSPPEQYF.